A selection of T cell receptor beta chains follows, all from one sample in a study of B cell selection in AIRE deficiency. The assay was immunoSEQ multiplex PCR, and TCRdb's table has in-frame clones only and misses some. The table records around 24,000 clones, about 96% of them present only once. The sequencing sample was made of CD4+CD127+ conventional T cells sorted from PBMCs. The origin of the receptors is a human donor in good health. CDR3s include the opening cysteine and the closing phenylalanine or tryptophan. Fields, in order: D gene, V gene, J gene, clone size, CDR3 protein, CDR3 DNA. The D gene is left open where the match is weak. The size of a clone is reported for some rows only, either as once, few or many, or as a class for expanded clones.

d_call: NA; v_call: TRBV30; j_call: TRBJ1-2; clone_size: NA; cdr3_aa: CAWTEWGEEYGYTF; cdr3_nt: TGTGCCTGGACCGAGTGGGGGGAAGAATATGGCTACACCTTC
d_call: NA; v_call: TRBV6-5; j_call: TRBJ2-3; clone_size: NA; cdr3_aa: CAIGRGATDTQYF; cdr3_nt: TGTGCCATCGGAAGGGGGGCCACAGATACGCAGTATTTT
d_call: NA; v_call: TRBV6-1; j_call: TRBJ1-2; clone_size: NA; cdr3_aa: CASSEAVYGYTF; cdr3_nt: TGTGCCAGCAGTGAAGCCGTCTATGGCTACACCTTC
d_call: TRBD1; v_call: TRBV6-1; j_call: TRBJ1-1; clone_size: NA; cdr3_aa: CASSPGQALNTEAFF; cdr3_nt: TGTGCCAGCAGCCCTGGACAGGCCTTAAACACTGAAGCTTTCTTT
d_call: NA; v_call: TRBV19; j_call: TRBJ2-3; clone_size: NA; cdr3_aa: CASSMGGGTDTQYF; cdr3_nt: TGTGCCAGTAGTATGGGCGGGGGCACAGATACGCAGTATTTT
d_call: NA; v_call: TRBV5-1; j_call: TRBJ2-3; clone_size: once; cdr3_aa: CASSLAVSRDTQYF; cdr3_nt: TGCGCCAGCAGCTTGGCTGTTTCGAGGGATACGCAGTATTTT
d_call: NA; v_call: TRBV10-2; j_call: TRBJ1-2; clone_size: few; cdr3_aa: CASSRTTNYGYTF; cdr3_nt: TGCGCCAGCAGTCGCACAACTAACTATGGCTACACCTTC
d_call: NA; v_call: TRBV5-4; j_call: TRBJ1-2; clone_size: NA; cdr3_aa: CASSFDSGRGYTF; cdr3_nt: TGTGCCAGCAGCTTCGACAGTGGACGTGGCTACACCTTC
d_call: TRBD2; v_call: TRBV28; j_call: TRBJ2-3; clone_size: NA; cdr3_aa: CASSLPAIAGLQYF; cdr3_nt: TGTGCCAGCAGTTTACCGGCCATAGCGGGGCTTCAGTATTTT
d_call: NA; v_call: TRBV28; j_call: TRBJ2-7; clone_size: NA; cdr3_aa: CASRLLGEQYF; cdr3_nt: TGTGCCAGCAGACTGCTCGGCGAGCAGTACTTC
d_call: TRBD1; v_call: TRBV6-1; j_call: TRBJ1-2; clone_size: NA; cdr3_aa: CASSEIEGAYTF; cdr3_nt: TGTGCCAGCAGTGAAATCGAGGGGGCCTACACCTTC
d_call: TRBD1; v_call: TRBV11-2; j_call: TRBJ1-1; clone_size: NA; cdr3_aa: CASSEGQGTEAFF; cdr3_nt: TGTGCCAGCAGCGAAGGACAGGGCACTGAAGCTTTCTTT
d_call: NA; v_call: TRBV9; j_call: TRBJ2-3; clone_size: NA; cdr3_aa: CASSVRPGEGTDTQYF; cdr3_nt: TGTGCCAGCAGCGTAAGGCCAGGGGAGGGCACAGATACGCAGTATTTT
d_call: NA; v_call: TRBV4-1; j_call: TRBJ1-4; clone_size: NA; cdr3_aa: CASSQVDMGLTNEKLFF; cdr3_nt: TGCGCCAGCAGCCAAGTCGACATGGGGCTCACTAATGAAAAACTGTTTTTT
d_call: NA; v_call: TRBV6-6; j_call: TRBJ2-7; clone_size: NA; cdr3_aa: CASTPGESRAYEQYF; cdr3_nt: TGTGCCAGCACCCCAGGCGAGAGCAGAGCCTACGAGCAGTACTTC
d_call: TRBD1; v_call: TRBV2; j_call: TRBJ2-2; clone_size: once; cdr3_aa: CASSQGTGGAGTGELFF; cdr3_nt: TGTGCCAGCAGTCAAGGGACAGGGGGCGCGGGCACCGGGGAGCTGTTTTTT
d_call: TRBD1; v_call: TRBV27; j_call: TRBJ2-6; clone_size: once; cdr3_aa: CASRRLSGQVTLSGANVLTF; cdr3_nt: TGTGCCAGCAGACGACTTAGTGGACAGGTGACCCTCTCTGGGGCCAACGTCCTGACTTTC
d_call: TRBD1; v_call: TRBV7-2; j_call: TRBJ1-2; clone_size: NA; cdr3_aa: CASSQGAQGYTF; cdr3_nt: TGTGCCAGCAGCCAGGGGGCGCAGGGCTACACCTTC
d_call: NA; v_call: TRBV6-1; j_call: TRBJ1-3; clone_size: NA; cdr3_aa: CASIRRTFDGNTIYF; cdr3_nt: TGTGCCAGCATCCGTCGGACTTTTGATGGAAACACCATATATTTT
d_call: NA; v_call: TRBV15; j_call: TRBJ2-7; clone_size: NA; cdr3_aa: CATSRGYEQYF; cdr3_nt: TGTGCCACCAGCCGTGGCTACGAGCAGTACTTC
d_call: NA; v_call: TRBV30; j_call: TRBJ2-1; clone_size: NA; cdr3_aa: CAWSVLNEQFF; cdr3_nt: TGTGCCTGGAGTGTACTGAATGAGCAGTTCTTC
d_call: NA; v_call: TRBV9; j_call: TRBJ2-3; clone_size: NA; cdr3_aa: CASSVEQGSDTQYF; cdr3_nt: TGTGCCAGCAGCGTAGAACAGGGATCAGATACGCAGTATTTT
d_call: TRBD2; v_call: TRBV2; j_call: TRBJ2-3; clone_size: NA; cdr3_aa: CASERLAGGTDTQYF; cdr3_nt: TGTGCCAGCGAAAGACTAGCGGGGGGGACAGATACGCAGTATTTT
d_call: NA; v_call: TRBV6-1; j_call: TRBJ1-1; clone_size: NA; cdr3_aa: CASSLPVGGPTEAFF; cdr3_nt: TGTGCCAGCAGTCTGCCGGTGGGGGGGCCAACTGAAGCTTTCTTT
d_call: NA; v_call: TRBV5-1; j_call: TRBJ2-1; clone_size: NA; cdr3_aa: CASSLVAGSYNEQFF; cdr3_nt: TGCGCCAGCAGCTTGGTTGCGGGTTCCTACAATGAGCAGTTCTTC
d_call: TRBD1; v_call: TRBV18; j_call: TRBJ2-2; clone_size: NA; cdr3_aa: CASSPRDRGSTGELFF; cdr3_nt: TGTGCCAGCTCACCAAGGGACAGGGGATCCACCGGGGAGCTGTTTTTT
d_call: TRBD1; v_call: TRBV2; j_call: TRBJ2-5; clone_size: NA; cdr3_aa: CASNRGWQETQYF; cdr3_nt: TGTGCCAGCAACAGGGGGTGGCAAGAGACCCAGTACTTC
d_call: NA; v_call: TRBV18; j_call: TRBJ2-1; clone_size: NA; cdr3_aa: CASSPLMRRDYNEQFF; cdr3_nt: TGTGCCAGCTCCCCTCTAATGCGGAGGGACTACAATGAGCAGTTCTTC
d_call: TRBD1; v_call: TRBV5-8; j_call: TRBJ2-1; clone_size: NA; cdr3_aa: CASSLDRGTYNEQFF; cdr3_nt: TGTGCCAGCAGCTTAGACAGGGGCACCTACAATGAGCAGTTCTTC
d_call: TRBD1; v_call: TRBV5-1; j_call: TRBJ1-4; clone_size: NA; cdr3_aa: CASSLAGTGGEKLFF; cdr3_nt: TGCGCCAGCAGCTTGGCCGGGACAGGGGGCGAAAAACTGTTTTTT
d_call: NA; v_call: TRBV5-6; j_call: TRBJ2-3; clone_size: NA; cdr3_aa: CASRIPTDTQYF; cdr3_nt: TGTGCCAGCAGAATACCCACAGATACGCAGTATTTT
d_call: NA; v_call: TRBV15; j_call: TRBJ1-4; clone_size: NA; cdr3_aa: CATSSGGSNEKLFF; cdr3_nt: TGTGCCACCAGCAGCGGGGGTTCTAATGAAAAACTGTTTTTT
d_call: TRBD1; v_call: TRBV2; j_call: TRBJ1-4; clone_size: NA; cdr3_aa: CASSTWTGNNEKLFF; cdr3_nt: TGTGCCAGCAGTACATGGACAGGGAATAATGAAAAACTGTTTTTT
d_call: NA; v_call: TRBV18; j_call: TRBJ2-3; clone_size: NA; cdr3_aa: CASSPRADTDTQYF; cdr3_nt: TGTGCCAGCTCACCGAGAGCGGACACAGATACGCAGTATTTT
d_call: TRBD1; v_call: TRBV5-1; j_call: TRBJ2-2; clone_size: NA; cdr3_aa: CASSEGQGAGELFF; cdr3_nt: TGCGCCAGCAGCGAGGGACAGGGGGCCGGGGAGCTGTTTTTT